A selection of T cell receptor beta chains follows, all from one sample in a study of persistence of HIV-infected CD4 T cells. These TCRs' antigens remain unknown. TCRdb's table, derived via immunoSEQ multiplex PCR, lists solely in-frame clones and lacks some. The data contain roughly 41,000 clones, roughly 87% of them seen just once; the ten biggest clones take up 1.3%. Sequenced material: CD4+ T cells sorted from PBMCs after approximately 18-hour stimulation, taken from a patient who received antiretroviral therapy. The receptor source for this set is an adult man with HIV who was CMV-seropositive. The CDR3 runs from the conserved cysteine through the conserved F or W. Each record gives: clone size, D gene, J gene, V gene, CDR3 protein, CDR3 DNA. D genes are given only for firm matches. The size entry is marked missing in some rows and otherwise reads once, few, many or a size class.

>-|-|TRBJ1-5|TRBV10-3
CAISAGSNQPQHF
TGTGCCATCAGTGCCGGTAGCAATCAGCCCCAGCATTTT
>-|-|TRBJ1-5|TRBV24-1
CATSAEGNQPQHF
TGTGCCACCAGTGCGGAGGGCAATCAGCCCCAGCATTTT
>-|TRBD1|TRBJ1-1|TRBV10-3
CATGTGNTEAFF
TGTGCCACCGGGACAGGGAACACTGAAGCTTTCTTT
>-|-|TRBJ1-5|TRBV2
CASSGGERNQPQHF
TGTGCCAGCAGTGGCGGGGAAAGGAATCAGCCCCAGCATTTT
>-|TRBD1|TRBJ1-2|TRBV5-4
CASSRLDRGHGYTF
TGTGCCAGCAGCCGTTTAGACAGGGGGCATGGCTACACCTTC
>once|-|TRBJ2-7|TRBV7-9
CASSFETVFTYEQYF
TGTGCCAGCAGCTTCGAGACAGTTTTTACCTACGAGCAGTACTTC
>-|-|TRBJ1-4|TRBV18
CASSPQKATNEKLFF
TGTGCCAGCTCACCACAGAAAGCAACTAATGAAAAACTGTTTTTT
>few|TRBD1|TRBJ1-4|TRBV3-1/TRBV3-2
CASSPRTGTGNEKLFF
TGTGCCAGCAGCCCGAGAACCGGGACAGGGAATGAAAAACTGTTTTTT
>-|TRBD1|TRBJ1-6|TRBV30
CAWSLTGGGARFSPLHF
TGTGCCTGGAGCCTCACGGGAGGGGGCGCGAGATTTTCACCCCTCCACTTT
>-|-|TRBJ2-7|TRBV11-3
CASSLVPYEQYF
TGTGCCAGCAGCTTAGTACCCTACGAGCAGTACTTC
>-|-|TRBJ2-5|TRBV10-3
CAISEVTKSLIGETQYF
TGTGCCATCAGTGAGGTCACGAAAAGCCTTATCGGAGAGACCCAGTACTTC
>-|TRBD1|TRBJ1-1|TRBV7-2
CASSGHRGLNTEAFF
TGTGCCAGCAGCGGACACAGGGGCTTGAACACTGAAGCTTTCTTT
>-|-|TRBJ2-5|TRBV2
CASRHRVGETQYF
TGTGCCAGCAGGCACAGGGTTGGGGAGACCCAGTACTTC
>-|TRBD1|TRBJ1-2|TRBV18
CASSPDRVGADYGYTF
TGTGCCAGCTCACCGGACAGGGTAGGGGCGGACTATGGCTACACCTTC
>-|TRBD1|TRBJ1-6|TRBV3-1/TRBV3-2
CASSQGEARGRSPLHF
TGTGCCAGCAGCCAAGGGGAAGCCAGGGGGAGATCACCCCTCCACTTT
>-|TRBD2|TRBJ2-3|TRBV3-1/TRBV3-2
CASSQPGDYLDTQYF
TGTGCCAGCAGCCAACCGGGGGACTACCTAGATACGCAGTATTTT
>-|-|TRBJ1-3|TRBV19
CASSTRLGPIVAGNTIYF
TGTGCCAGTAGTACACGGCTCGGTCCCATTGTCGCTGGAAACACCATATATTTT
>-|TRBD2|TRBJ2-1|TRBV5-1
CASSKGLAVLQTTYNEQFF
TGCGCCAGCAGTAAGGGACTAGCGGTGCTACAAACTACGTACAATGAGCAGTTCTTC
>-|-|TRBJ2-7|TRBV6-5
CASGHIPDSYEQYF
TGTGCCAGCGGGCACATACCTGATTCCTACGAGCAGTACTTC
>once|-|TRBJ2-2|TRBV5-1
CASSLVVSGGGELFF
TGCGCCAGCAGCTTGGTCGTGTCCGGTGGCGGGGAGCTGTTTTTT
>-|-|TRBJ1-1|TRBV5-5
CASSLRGGHYTEAFF
TGTGCCAGCAGCTTGAGGGGGGGCCACTACACTGAAGCTTTCTTT
>-|-|TRBJ1-6|TRBV3-1/TRBV3-2
CASSQGGSYNSPLHF
TGTGCCAGCAGCCAAGGGGGCTCCTATAATTCACCCCTCCACTTT
>-|TRBD1|TRBJ2-7|TRBV6-5
CASRGPGQGNYEQYF
TGTGCCAGCAGGGGACCGGGACAGGGGAACTACGAGCAGTACTTC
>few|-|TRBJ1-6|TRBV30
CAWSVPSKPANSPLHF
TGTGCCTGGAGTGTCCCCTCCAAGCCCGCTAATTCACCCCTCCACTTT
>-|-|TRBJ1-4|TRBV25-1
CASSESRGREKLFF
TGTGCCAGCAGTGAATCCCGGGGTCGAGAAAAACTGTTTTTT
>-|-|TRBJ2-6|TRBV6-5
CASSPQGSGANVLTF
TGTGCCAGCAGTCCCCAGGGCTCTGGGGCCAACGTCCTGACTTTC
>once|-|TRBJ2-1|TRBV10-1
CATSREGAPYNEQFF
TGCGCCACCTCAAGGGAGGGGGCCCCCTACAATGAGCAGTTCTTC
>-|-|TRBJ2-6|TRBV18
CASSPDNSGANVLTF
TGTGCCAGCTCACCAGACAACTCTGGGGCCAACGTCCTGACTTTC
>-|-|TRBJ2-2|TRBV10-3
CAISTGTGELFF
TGTGCCATCAGTACCGGGACAGGGGAGCTGTTTTTT
>-|TRBD1|TRBJ1-1|TRBV5-1
CASSFDRGRGGNTEAFF
TGCGCCAGCAGCTTCGACAGGGGGCGAGGCGGAAACACTGAAGCTTTCTTT
>-|TRBD2|TRBJ2-1|TRBV24-1
CATSDSSGRINEQFF
TGTGCCACCAGTGATTCCAGCGGGAGAATCAATGAGCAGTTCTTC
>-|TRBD2|TRBJ2-2|TRBV9
CASSVLQTSGANTGELFF
TGTGCCAGCAGCGTACTCCAGACTAGCGGGGCGAACACCGGGGAGCTGTTTTTT
>-|-|TRBJ2-7|TRBV27
CASSLHRFSYEQYF
TGTGCCAGCAGTTTACACAGGTTCTCCTACGAGCAGTACTTC
>-|-|TRBJ2-7|TRBV6-1
CASSELGVYGQYF
TGTGCCAGCAGTGAGCTCGGAGTCTACGGGCAGTACTTC
>-|TRBD1|TRBJ2-2|TRBV20-1
CSASILGQGGIGELFF
TGCAGTGCTAGTATCTTAGGACAGGGGGGAATCGGGGAGCTGTTTTTT
>-|-|TRBJ2-2|TRBV9
CASSVDDHPRNTGELFF
TGTGCCAGCAGCGTCGACGACCATCCCAGGAACACCGGGGAGCTGTTTTTT
>-|TRBD2|TRBJ2-3|TRBV18
CASSPGLAGTDTQYF
TGTGCCAGCTCACCAGGACTAGCAGGCACAGATACGCAGTATTTT
>-|TRBD1|TRBJ2-5|TRBV2
CASIIWTGGGQETQYF
TGTGCCAGCATTATCTGGACAGGGGGAGGCCAAGAGACCCAGTACTTC
>-|TRBD2|TRBJ2-3|TRBV7-9
CASSFAGGADTQYF
TGTGCCAGCAGCTTTGCGGGAGGTGCAGATACGCAGTATTTT
>-|-|TRBJ2-3|TRBV7-3
CASSLMGLAEDTQYF
TGTGCCAGCAGCTTAATGGGGTTAGCGGAAGATACGCAGTATTTT
>once|TRBD1|TRBJ1-1|TRBV5-4
CASSSVSTGGGYTEAFF
TGTGCCAGCAGCTCTGTTTCAACAGGGGGCGGGTACACTGAAGCTTTCTTT
>-|-|TRBJ1-4|TRBV14
CASSRIRARTTNEKLFF
TGTGCCAGCAGTCGCATAAGGGCGCGGACAACTAATGAAAAACTGTTTTTT
>once|-|TRBJ2-3|TRBV20-1
CSASYSLSTDTQYF
TGCAGTGCTAGTTACAGCCTTAGCACAGATACGCAGTATTTT
>-|TRBD1|TRBJ1-1|TRBV7-3
CASSSGTATEAFF
TGTGCCAGCAGCTCGGGGACAGCCACTGAAGCTTTCTTT
>-|-|TRBJ1-2|TRBV12-3/TRBV12-4
CASSLRGNYGYTF
TGTGCCAGCAGTCTCAGGGGAAACTATGGCTACACCTTC
>-|-|TRBJ2-7|TRBV11-3
CASSLFYRDTEQYF
TGTGCCAGCAGCTTATTCTATCGGGACACCGAGCAGTACTTC
>-|TRBD2|TRBJ2-1|TRBV24-1
CATSGASGVYNEQFF
TGTGCCACCAGTGGAGCTAGCGGAGTGTACAATGAGCAGTTCTTC
>-|TRBD2|TRBJ2-5|TRBV10-3
CAISGGTSDQETQYF
TGTGCCATCAGTGGGGGGACTAGCGATCAAGAGACCCAGTACTTC
>few|TRBD1|TRBJ1-2|TRBV19
CASSLSDRAKGYTF
TGTGCCAGTAGTCTCTCGGACAGGGCAAAGGGCTACACCTTC